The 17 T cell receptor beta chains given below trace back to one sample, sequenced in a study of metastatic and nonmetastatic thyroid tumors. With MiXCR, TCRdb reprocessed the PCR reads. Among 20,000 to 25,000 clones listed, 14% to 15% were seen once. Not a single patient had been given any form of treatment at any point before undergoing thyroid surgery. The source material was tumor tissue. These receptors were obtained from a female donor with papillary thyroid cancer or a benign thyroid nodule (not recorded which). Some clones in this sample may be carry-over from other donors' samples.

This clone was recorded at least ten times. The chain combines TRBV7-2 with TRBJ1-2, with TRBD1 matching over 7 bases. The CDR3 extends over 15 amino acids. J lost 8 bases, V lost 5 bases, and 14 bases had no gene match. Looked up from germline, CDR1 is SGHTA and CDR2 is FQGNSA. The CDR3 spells CASSTRLKGAGGYTF. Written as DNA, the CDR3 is TGTGCCAGCAGCACCCGACTTAAGGGGGCAGGAGGCTACACCTTC.

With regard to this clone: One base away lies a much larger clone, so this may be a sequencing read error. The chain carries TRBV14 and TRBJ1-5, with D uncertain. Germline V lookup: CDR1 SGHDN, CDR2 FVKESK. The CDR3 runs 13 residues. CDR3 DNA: TGTGCCAGCATCCAAGGTCGTGGCCAGCCCCAGCATTTT. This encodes CASIQGRGQPQHF.

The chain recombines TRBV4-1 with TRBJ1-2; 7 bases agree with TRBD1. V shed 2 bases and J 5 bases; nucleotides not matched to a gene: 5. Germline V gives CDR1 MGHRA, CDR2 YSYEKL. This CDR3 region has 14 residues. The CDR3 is CASSQPGQLYGYTF. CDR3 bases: TGCGCCAGCAGCCAACCGGGACAGTTATATGGCTACACCTTC.

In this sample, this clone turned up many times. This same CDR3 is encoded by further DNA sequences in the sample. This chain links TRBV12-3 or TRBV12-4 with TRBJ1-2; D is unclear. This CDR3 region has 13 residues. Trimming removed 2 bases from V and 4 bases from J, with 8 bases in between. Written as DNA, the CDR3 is TGTGCCAGCAGTTTACGGAACTCCTATGGCTACACCTTC. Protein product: CASSLRNSYGYTF.

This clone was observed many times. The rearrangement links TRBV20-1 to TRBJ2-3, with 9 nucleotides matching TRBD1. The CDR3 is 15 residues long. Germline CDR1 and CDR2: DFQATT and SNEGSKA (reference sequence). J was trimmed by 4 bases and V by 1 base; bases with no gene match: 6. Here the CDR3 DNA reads TGCAGTGCTAGAGGGGGACAGGGTGGTTCAGATACGCAGTATTTT. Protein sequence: CSARGGQGGSDTQYF.

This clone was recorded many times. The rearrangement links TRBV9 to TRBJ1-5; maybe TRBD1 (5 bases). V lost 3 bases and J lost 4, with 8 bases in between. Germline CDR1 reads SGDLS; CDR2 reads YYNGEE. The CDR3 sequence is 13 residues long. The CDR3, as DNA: TGTGCCAGCAGCGCTACAGGTAATCAGCCCCAGCATTTT. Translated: CASSATGNQPQHF.

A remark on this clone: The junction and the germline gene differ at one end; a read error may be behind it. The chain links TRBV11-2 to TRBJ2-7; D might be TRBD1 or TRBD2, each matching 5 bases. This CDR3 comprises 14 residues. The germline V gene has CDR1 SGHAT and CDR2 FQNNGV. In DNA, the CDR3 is TGTGCCATCAGCTCAGCGGTAGGGGCCTACGAGCAGTACTTC. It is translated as CAISSAVGAYEQYF.

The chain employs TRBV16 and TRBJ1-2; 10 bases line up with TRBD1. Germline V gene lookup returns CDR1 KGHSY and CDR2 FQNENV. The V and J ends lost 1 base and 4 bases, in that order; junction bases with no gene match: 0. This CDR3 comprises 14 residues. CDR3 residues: CASSQWTGGYGYTF. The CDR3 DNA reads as TGTGCCAGCAGCCAATGGACAGGGGGCTATGGCTACACCTTC.

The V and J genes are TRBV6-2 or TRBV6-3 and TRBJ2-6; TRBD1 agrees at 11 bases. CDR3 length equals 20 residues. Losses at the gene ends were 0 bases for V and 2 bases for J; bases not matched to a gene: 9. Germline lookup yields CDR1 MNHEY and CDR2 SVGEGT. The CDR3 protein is CASSYSLAGTGGPGANVLTF. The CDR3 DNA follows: TGTGCCAGCAGTTACTCACTGGCCGGGACAGGGGGACCTGGGGCCAACGTCCTGACTTTC.

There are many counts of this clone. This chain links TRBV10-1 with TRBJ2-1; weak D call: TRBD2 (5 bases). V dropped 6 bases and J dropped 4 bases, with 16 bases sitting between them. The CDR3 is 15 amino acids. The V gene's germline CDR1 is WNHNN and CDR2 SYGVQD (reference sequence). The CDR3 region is CASSAPGMGYNEQFF. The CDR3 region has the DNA TGCGCCAGCAGCGCGCCCGGGATGGGGTACAATGAGCAGTTCTTC.

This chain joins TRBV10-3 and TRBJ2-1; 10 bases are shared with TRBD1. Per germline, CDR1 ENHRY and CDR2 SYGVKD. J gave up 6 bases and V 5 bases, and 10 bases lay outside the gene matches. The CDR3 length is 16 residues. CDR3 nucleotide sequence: TGTGCCATCAGTTATGCCGGGACAGGGGTCCGCAATGAGCAGTTCTTC. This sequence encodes CAISYAGTGVRNEQFF.

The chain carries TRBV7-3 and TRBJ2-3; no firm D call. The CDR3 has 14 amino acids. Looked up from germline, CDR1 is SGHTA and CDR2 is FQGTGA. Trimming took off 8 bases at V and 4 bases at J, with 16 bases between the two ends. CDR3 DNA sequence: TGTGCCAGCTCTCCGGGTCTAATCCCAGATACGCAGTATTTT. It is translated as CASSPGLIPDTQYF.

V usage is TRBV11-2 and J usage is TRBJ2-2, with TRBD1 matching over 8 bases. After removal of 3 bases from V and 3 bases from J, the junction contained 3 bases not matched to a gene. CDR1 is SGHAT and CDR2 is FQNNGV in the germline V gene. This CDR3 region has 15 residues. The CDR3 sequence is CASSLDRVDTGELFF. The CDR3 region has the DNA TGTGCCAGCAGCTTGGACAGGGTGGACACCGGGGAGCTGTTTTTT.

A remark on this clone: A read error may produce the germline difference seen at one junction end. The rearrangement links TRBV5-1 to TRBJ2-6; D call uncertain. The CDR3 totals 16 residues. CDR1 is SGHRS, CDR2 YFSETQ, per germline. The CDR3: CASSFVGSPWANVLTF. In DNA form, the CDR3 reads TGCGCCAGCAGCTTTGTGGGCAGCCCTTGGGCCAACGTCCTTACTTTC.

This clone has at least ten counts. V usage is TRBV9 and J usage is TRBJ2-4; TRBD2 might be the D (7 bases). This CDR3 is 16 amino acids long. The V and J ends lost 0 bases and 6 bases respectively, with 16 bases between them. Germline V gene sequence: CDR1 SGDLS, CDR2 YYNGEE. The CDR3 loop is CASSVAGSGGLNIQYF. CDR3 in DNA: TGTGCCAGCAGCGTAGCTGGTTCGGGGGGCTTAAACATTCAGTACTTC.

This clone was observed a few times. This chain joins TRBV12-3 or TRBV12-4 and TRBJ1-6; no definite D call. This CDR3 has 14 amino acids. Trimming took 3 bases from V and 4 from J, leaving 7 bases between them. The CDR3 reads CASSLYGYNSPLHF. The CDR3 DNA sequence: TGTGCCAGCAGTTTGTACGGGTATAATTCACCCCTCCACTTT.

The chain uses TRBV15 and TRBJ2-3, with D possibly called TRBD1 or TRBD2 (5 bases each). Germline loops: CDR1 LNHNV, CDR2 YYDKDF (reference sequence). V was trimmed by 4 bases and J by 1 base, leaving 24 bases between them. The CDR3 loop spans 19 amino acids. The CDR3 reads CATSIDRGEGQLGTDTQYF. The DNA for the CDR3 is TGTGCCACCAGCATAGATCGGGGTGAGGGGCAGTTGGGCACAGATACGCAGTATTTT.